Below, 2 T cell receptor beta chains from the same sample are listed, as sequenced in a study of T cell responses to AZD1222 COVID-19 vaccine. Profiling relied on immunoSEQ multiplex PCR, and the TCRdb table lists in-frame clones only, not all of them. The table has 110,000 to 150,000 clones, approximately 92% seen once. Source: peripheral blood, taken on day 0 of AZD1222 vaccination. The receptor set was obtained from an adult in good health.

This clone occurred once. The chain combines TRBV7-9 with TRBJ2-1; D uncertain. V was cut by 1 base and J by 10 bases, with 8 bases left in between. The V gene's germline CDR1 is SEHNR and CDR2 FQNEAQ (reference sequence). CDR3 length: 12 residues. CDR3 bases: TGTGCCAGCAGCTTAGGGCCTGTAGAGCAGTTCTTC. Translated: CASSLGPVEQFF.

The chain couples TRBV4-1 to TRBJ2-5; the match to TRBD2 covers 14 bases. J gave up 2 bases and V 5 bases, and 4 bases lay outside the gene matches. This CDR3 has 16 amino acids. The germline CDR1 and CDR2 sequences are MGHRA and YSYEKL. CDR3 in DNA: TGCGCCAGCAGCTTTGGACTAGCGGGAGGACAAGAGACCCAGTACTTC. This sequence encodes CASSFGLAGGQETQYF.